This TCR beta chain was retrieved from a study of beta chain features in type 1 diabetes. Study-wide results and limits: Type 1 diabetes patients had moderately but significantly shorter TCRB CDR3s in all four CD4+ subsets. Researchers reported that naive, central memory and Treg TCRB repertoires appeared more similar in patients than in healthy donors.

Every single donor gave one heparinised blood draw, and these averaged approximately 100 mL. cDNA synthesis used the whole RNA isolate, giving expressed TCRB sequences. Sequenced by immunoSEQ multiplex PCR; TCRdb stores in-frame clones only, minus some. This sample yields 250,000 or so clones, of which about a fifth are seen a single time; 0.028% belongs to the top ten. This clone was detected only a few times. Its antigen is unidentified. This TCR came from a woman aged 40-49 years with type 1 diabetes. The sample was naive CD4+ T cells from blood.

The CDR3 DNA reads as TGCGCCAGCAGCTTGAGTACAGGGACGAACACTGAAGCTTTCTTT. Translation gives CASSLSTGTNTEAFF. This chain links TRBV5-1 with TRBJ1-1; D is possibly TRBD1 (6 bases). The CDR3 is made up of 15 amino acids. V was clipped by 1 base and J by 1 base, with 11 bases between them. CDR1 is SGHRS and CDR2 is YFSETQ in the germline V gene.